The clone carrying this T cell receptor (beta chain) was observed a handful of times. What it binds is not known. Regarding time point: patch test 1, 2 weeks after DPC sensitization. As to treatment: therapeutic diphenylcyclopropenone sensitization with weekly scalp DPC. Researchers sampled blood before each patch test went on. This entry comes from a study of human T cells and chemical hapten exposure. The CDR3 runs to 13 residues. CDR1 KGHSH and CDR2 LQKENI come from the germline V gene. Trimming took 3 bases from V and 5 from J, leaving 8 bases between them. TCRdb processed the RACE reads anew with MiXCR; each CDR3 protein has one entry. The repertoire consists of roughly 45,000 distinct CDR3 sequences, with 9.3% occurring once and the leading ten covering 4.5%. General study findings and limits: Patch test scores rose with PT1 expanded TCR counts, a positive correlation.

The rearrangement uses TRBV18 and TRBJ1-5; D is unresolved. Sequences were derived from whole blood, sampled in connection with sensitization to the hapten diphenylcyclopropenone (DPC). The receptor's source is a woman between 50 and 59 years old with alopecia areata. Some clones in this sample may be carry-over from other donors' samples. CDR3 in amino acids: CASSPAVDQPQHF. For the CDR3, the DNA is TGTGCCAGCTCACCGGCGGTAGATCAGCCCCAGCATTTT.